This TCR beta chain was observed in a study of T cell responses to AZD1222 COVID-19 vaccine. On this clone itself: What it recognizes is unknown.

Study conclusions and caveats: Of the AZD1222 recipients, only 5 or 6 were seropositive at baseline. A reported finding is that nearly half of spike-specific TCRs target unmutated variant regions. Clonal diversity was possibly underestimated, and the donors were mostly white British, with more females.

This CDR3 is built from 16 residues. Germline CDR1 SGHNT, CDR2 YYREEE (reference sequence). Trimming removed 6 bases at V and 8 bases at J, with 26 bases between. Clones were sequenced by immunoSEQ multiplex PCR, and TCRdb holds only the in-frame ones, with some missing. The table lists about 150,000 clones, about 89% of them singletons. This receptor was identified in an adult who received the MenACWY meningococcal vaccine as a control. The sample consisted of peripheral blood, taken 28 days after the second dose of the MenACWY control vaccine. The gene calls are TRBV5-4 and TRBJ1-2; tentative D call: TRBD1 (6 bases). CDR3 DNA sequence: TGTGCCAGCACCTCGAGGGGGGCCCCGGCGATTCCCGGCTACACCTTC. Amino acids: CASTSRGAPAIPGYTF. The full variable domain, its missing parts supplied by reference TRBV5-4 and TRBJ1-2, is ETGVTQSPTHLIKTRGQQVTLRCSSQSGHNTVSWYQQALGQGPQFIFQYYREEENGRGNFPPRFSGLQFPNYSSELNVNALELDDSALYLCASTSRGAPAIPGYTFGSGTRLTVV.